This T cell receptor beta chain is from a study of blood T cells in healthy people across ages. This clonotype occurred a few times. Antigen unknown. A sample-barcoded 5' primer and a J-beta primer mix were used in a second PCR of roughly 6 to 12 cycles. MiXCR, applied by TCRdb to the 5' RACE reads, yields one record per CDR3 protein. This sample yields approximately 820,000 distinct CDR3 sequences, of which around two fifths are seen a single time; approximately 19% belongs to the top ten. Per germline, CDR1 SGHTA and CDR2 FQGNSA. CDR3 size: 16 residues. V lost 0 bases and J lost 0; bases outside the gene matches: 5. Whole-study findings and limits: PBMCs that were unsorted prevented a conclusive naive versus antigen-experienced comparison.

This sequence joins TRBV7-2 and TRBJ2-7; 7 nucleotides match TRBD1. The receptor was derived from a man aged 55 to 70 in good health. Sequencing was carried out using blood. The CDR3 loop is CASSLALTGNSYEQYF. CDR3 sequence (DNA): TGTGCCAGCAGCTTAGCCCTGACAGGGAACTCCTACGAGCAGTACTTC.